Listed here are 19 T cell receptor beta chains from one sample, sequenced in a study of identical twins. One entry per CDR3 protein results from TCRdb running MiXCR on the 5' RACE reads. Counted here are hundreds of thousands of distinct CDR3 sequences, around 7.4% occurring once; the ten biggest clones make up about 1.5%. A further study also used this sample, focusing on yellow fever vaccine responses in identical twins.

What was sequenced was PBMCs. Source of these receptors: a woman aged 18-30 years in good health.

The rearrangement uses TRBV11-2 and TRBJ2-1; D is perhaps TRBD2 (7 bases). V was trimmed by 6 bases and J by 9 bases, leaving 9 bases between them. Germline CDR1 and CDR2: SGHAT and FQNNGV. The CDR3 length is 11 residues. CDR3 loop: CASSAGAEQFF. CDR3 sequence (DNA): TGTGCCAGCAGTGCGGGGGCTGAGCAGTTCTTC.

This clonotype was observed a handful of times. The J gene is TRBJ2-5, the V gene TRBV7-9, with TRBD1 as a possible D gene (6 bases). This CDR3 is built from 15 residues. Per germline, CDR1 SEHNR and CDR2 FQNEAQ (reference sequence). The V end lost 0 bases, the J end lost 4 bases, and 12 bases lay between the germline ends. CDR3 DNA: TGTGCCAGCAGCTTAGCCCCCAGGGGACGAGAGACCCAGTACTTC. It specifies CASSLAPRGRETQYF. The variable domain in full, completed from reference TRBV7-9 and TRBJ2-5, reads DTGVSQNPRHKITKRGQNVTFRCDPISEHNRLYWYRQTLGQGPEFLTYFQNEAQLEKSRLLSDRFSAERPKGSFSTLEIQRTEQGDSAMYLCASSLAPRGRETQYFGPGTRLLVL.

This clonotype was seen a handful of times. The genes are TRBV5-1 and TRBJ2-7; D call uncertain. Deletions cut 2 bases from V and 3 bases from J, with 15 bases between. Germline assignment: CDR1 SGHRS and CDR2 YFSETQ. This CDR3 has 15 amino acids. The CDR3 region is CASSFEPGRNYEQYV. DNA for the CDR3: TGCGCCAGCAGCTTCGAGCCCGGGCGCAACTACGAGCAGTACGTC.

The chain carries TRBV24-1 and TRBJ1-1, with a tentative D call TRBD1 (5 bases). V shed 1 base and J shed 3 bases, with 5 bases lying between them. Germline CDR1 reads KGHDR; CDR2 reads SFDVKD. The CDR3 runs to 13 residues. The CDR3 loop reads CATSDFRDTEAFF. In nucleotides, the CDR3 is TGTGCCACCAGTGATTTCAGGGACACTGAAGCTTTCTTT.

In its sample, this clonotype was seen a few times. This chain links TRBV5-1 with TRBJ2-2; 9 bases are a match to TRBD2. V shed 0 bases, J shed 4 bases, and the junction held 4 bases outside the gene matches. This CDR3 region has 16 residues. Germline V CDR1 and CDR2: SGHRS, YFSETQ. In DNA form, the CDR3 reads TGCGCCAGCAGCTTGGAGGGACTAGCCGCCACCGGGGAGCTGTTTTTT. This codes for CASSLEGLAATGELFF.

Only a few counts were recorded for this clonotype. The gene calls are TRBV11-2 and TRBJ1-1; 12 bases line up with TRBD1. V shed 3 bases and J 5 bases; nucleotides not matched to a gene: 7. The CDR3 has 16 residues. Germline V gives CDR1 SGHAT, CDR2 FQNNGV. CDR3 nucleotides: TGTGCCAGCAGCTTGGGGGGACAGGGGGCAAGAACTGAAGCTTTCTTT. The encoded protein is CASSLGGQGARTEAFF.

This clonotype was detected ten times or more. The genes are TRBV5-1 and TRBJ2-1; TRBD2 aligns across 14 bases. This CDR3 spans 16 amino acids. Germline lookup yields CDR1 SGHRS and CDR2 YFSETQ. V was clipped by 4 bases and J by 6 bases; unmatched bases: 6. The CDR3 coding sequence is TGCGCCAGCAGCGCACATGGGACTAGCGGGGGCAATGAGCAGTTCTTC. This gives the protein CASSAHGTSGGNEQFF.

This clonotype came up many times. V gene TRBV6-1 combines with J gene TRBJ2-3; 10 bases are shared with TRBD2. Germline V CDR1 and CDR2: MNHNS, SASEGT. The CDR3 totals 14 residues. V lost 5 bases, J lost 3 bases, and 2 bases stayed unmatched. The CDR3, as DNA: TGTGCCAGCAGTAAGCGGGAGGGAACAGATACGCAGTATTTT. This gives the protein CASSKREGTDTQYF.

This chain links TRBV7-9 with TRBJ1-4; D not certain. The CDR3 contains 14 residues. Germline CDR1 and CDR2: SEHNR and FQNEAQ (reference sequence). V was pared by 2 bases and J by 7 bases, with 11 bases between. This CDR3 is CASSLTEGGEKLFF. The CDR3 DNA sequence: TGTGCCAGCAGCTTAACGGAGGGTGGTGAAAAACTGTTTTTT.

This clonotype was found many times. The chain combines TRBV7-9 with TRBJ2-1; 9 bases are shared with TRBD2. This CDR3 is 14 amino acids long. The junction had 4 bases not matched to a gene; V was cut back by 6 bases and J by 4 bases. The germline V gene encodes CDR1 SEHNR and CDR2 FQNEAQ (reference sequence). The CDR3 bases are TGTGCCAGCAGTTTTAGCGGGGGTTACAATGAGCAGTTCTTC. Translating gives CASSFSGGYNEQFF.

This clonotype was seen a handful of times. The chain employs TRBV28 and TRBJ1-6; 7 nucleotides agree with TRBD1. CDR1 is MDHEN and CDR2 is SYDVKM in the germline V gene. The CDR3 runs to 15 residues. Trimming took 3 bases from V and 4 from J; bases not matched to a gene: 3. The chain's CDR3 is CASSFLGQYNSPLHF. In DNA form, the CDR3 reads TGTGCCAGCAGTTTTCTGGGACAGTATAATTCACCCCTCCACTTT.

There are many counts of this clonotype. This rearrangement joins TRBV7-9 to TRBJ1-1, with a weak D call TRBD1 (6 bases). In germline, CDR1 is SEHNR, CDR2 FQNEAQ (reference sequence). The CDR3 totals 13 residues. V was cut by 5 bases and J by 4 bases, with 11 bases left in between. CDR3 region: CASSEQGGTEAFF. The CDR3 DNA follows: TGTGCCAGCAGCGAACAGGGAGGCACTGAAGCTTTCTTT. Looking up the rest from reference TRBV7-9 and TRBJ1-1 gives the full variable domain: DTGVSQNPRHKITKRGQNVTFRCDPISEHNRLYWYRQTLGQGPEFLTYFQNEAQLEKSRLLSDRFSAERPKGSFSTLEIQRTEQGDSAMYLCASSEQGGTEAFFGQGTRLTVV.

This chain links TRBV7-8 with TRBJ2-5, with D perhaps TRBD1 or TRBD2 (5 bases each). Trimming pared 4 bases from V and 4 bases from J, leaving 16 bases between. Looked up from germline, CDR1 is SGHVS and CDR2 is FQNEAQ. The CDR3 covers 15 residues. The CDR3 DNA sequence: TGTGCCAGCAGCTGGGGGACGGGAATCACAGAGACCCAGTACTTC. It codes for CASSWGTGITETQYF. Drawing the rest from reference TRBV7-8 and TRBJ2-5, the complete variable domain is GAGVSQSPRYKVAKRGQDVALRCDPISGHVSLFWYQQALGQGPEFLTYFQNEAQLDKSGLPSDRFFAERPEGSVSTLKIQRTQQEDSAVYLCASSWGTGITETQYFGPGTRLLVL.

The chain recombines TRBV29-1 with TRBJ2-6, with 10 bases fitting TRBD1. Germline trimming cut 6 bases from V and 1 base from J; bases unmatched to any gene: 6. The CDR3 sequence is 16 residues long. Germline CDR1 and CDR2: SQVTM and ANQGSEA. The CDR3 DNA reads TGCAGCGTCGCTCGGACAGGGGGATCTGGGGCCAACGTCCTGACTTTC. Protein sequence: CSVARTGGSGANVLTF.

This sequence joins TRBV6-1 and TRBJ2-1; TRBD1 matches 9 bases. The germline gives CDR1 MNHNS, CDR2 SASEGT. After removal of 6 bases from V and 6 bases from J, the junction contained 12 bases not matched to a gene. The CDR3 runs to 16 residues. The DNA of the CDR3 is TGTGCCAGCAGGGCCCCGGGACAGGGTTGGTCCAATGAGCAGTTCTTC. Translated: CASRAPGQGWSNEQFF.

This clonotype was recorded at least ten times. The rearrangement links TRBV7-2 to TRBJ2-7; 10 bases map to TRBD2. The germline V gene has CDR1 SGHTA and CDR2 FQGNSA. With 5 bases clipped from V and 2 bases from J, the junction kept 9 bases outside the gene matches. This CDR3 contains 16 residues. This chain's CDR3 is CASSLGLAGETYEQYF. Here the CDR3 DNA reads TGTGCCAGCAGCCTAGGGCTAGCGGGAGAAACCTACGAGCAGTACTTC.

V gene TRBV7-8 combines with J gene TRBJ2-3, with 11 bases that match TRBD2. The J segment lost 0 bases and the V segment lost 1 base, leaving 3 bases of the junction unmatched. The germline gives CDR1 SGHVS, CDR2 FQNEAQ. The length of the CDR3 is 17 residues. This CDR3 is CASSLGSSGRSTDTQYF. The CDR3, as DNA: TGTGCCAGCAGCTTAGGGTCTAGCGGGAGGAGCACAGATACGCAGTATTTT.

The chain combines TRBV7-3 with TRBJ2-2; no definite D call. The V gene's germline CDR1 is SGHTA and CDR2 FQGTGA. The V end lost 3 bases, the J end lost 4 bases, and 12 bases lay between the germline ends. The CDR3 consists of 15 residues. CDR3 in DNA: TGTGCCAGCAGCTTTAGTGGGTCCGTCACCGGGGAGCTGTTTTTT. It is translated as CASSFSGSVTGELFF. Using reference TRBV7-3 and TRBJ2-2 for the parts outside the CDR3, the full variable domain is GAGVSQTPSNKVTEKGKYVELRCDPISGHTALYWYRQSLGQGPEFLIYFQGTGAADDSGLPNDRFFAVRPEGSVSTLKIQRTERGDSAVYLCASSFSGSVTGELFFGEGSRLTVL.

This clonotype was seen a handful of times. CDR3 sequence (DNA): TGTGCCAGCAGTTTAGTCCGCTTAGCCAAAAACATTCAGTACTTC. The encoded protein is CASSLVRLAKNIQYF. J is TRBJ2-4 and V is TRBV28; D remains unclear. Germline-derived CDR1 and CDR2 are MDHEN and SYDVKM. The CDR3 has 15 residues. V was cut by 2 bases and J by 0 bases, with 8 bases left in between. Full variable domain (rest looked up from reference TRBV28 and TRBJ2-4): DVKVTQSSRYLVKRTGEKVFLECVQDMDHENMFWYRQDPGLGLRLIYFSYDVKMKEKGDIPEGYSVSREKKERFSLILESASTNQTSMYLCASSLVRLAKNIQYFGAGTRLSVL.